A single sample is the source of the 32 T cell receptor beta chains below, sequenced in a study of blood T cell repertoires in COVID-19. Produced via immunoSEQ multiplex PCR; TCRdb's table is partial and in-frame only. The sample consists of more than 60,000 clones, over 65% of them appearing once. Sequences were obtained from peripheral blood. Receptors were obtained from a human donor with acute or convalescent COVID-19. The donor label of this sample is uncertain.

This chain joins TRBV6-5 and TRBJ2-2; TRBD2 matches at 7 bases. V gave up 5 bases and J gave up 2 bases; unmatched junction bases: 5. Germline V gene lookup returns CDR1 MNHEY and CDR2 SVGAGI. The CDR3 spans 15 residues. DNA of the CDR3: TGTGCCAGCAGTCAATCTAGCGGTAACACCGGGGAGCTGTTTTTT. Translating it yields CASSQSSGNTGELFF.

CDR3 region: CAWSDKQGRANTIYF. In DNA form, the CDR3 reads TGTGCCTGGAGCGACAAACAGGGAAGGGCGAACACCATATATTTT. The rearrangement joins TRBV30 to TRBJ1-3; TRBD1 might be the D (6 bases). Germline V gene lookup returns CDR1 GTSNPN and CDR2 SVGIG (reference sequence). The CDR3 is made up of 15 amino acids. The V end lost 3 bases, the J end lost 7 bases, and 19 bases lay between the germline ends.

The chain couples TRBV6-6 to TRBJ1-1; 7 positions agree with TRBD1. The CDR3 loop spans 15 amino acids. Trimming cost V 2 bases and J 1 base; bases outside gene matches: 4. Germline-derived CDR1 and CDR2 are MNHNY and SVGAGI (reference sequence). CDR3 nucleotides: TGTGCCAGCAGTTACCCCGGACAGGCGAACACTGAAGCTTTCTTT. It codes for CASSYPGQANTEAFF.

The table lists this clone with a few counts. The rearrangement uses TRBV11-2 and TRBJ2-2, with D maybe TRBD1 (6 bases). The CDR3 loop spans 14 amino acids. The germline V and J ends were trimmed by 2 bases and 5 bases, with 9 bases remaining between them. Germline V gene sequence: CDR1 SGHAT, CDR2 FQNNGV. Written as DNA, the CDR3 is TGTGCCAGCAGCTTATCCGGACAGACCGGGGAGCTGTTTTTT. It is translated as CASSLSGQTGELFF. The full variable domain, its missing parts supplied by reference TRBV11-2 and TRBJ2-2, is EAGVAQSPRYKIIEKRQSVAFWCNPISGHATLYWYQQILGQGPKLLIQFQNNGVVDDSQLPKDRFSAERLKGVDSTLKIQPAKLEDSAVYLCASSLSGQTGELFFGEGSRLTVL.

The chain carries TRBV11-2 and TRBJ2-5; D remains ambiguous. Trimming took off 2 bases at V and 4 bases at J, with 8 bases between the two ends. Germline V gene lookup returns CDR1 SGHAT and CDR2 FQNNGV. This CDR3 is 13 amino acids long. The CDR3 spells CASSLYGPETQYF. As DNA, the CDR3 is TGTGCCAGCAGCTTATATGGGCCAGAGACCCAGTACTTC.

The chain recombines TRBV7-6 with TRBJ2-2, with 12 bases fitting TRBD2. Per germline, CDR1 SGHVS and CDR2 FNYEAQ. CDR3 length equals 17 residues. After removal of 5 bases from V and 4 bases from J, the junction contained 8 bases not matched to a gene. Written as DNA, the CDR3 is TGTGCCAGCAGCCTACCGGGACTAGCGGGCAGCACCGGGGAGCTGTTTTTT. Protein sequence: CASSLPGLAGSTGELFF.

DNA for the CDR3: TGTGCCTGGAGACAGACAGGGAGCTCCTACAATGAGCAGTTCTTC. Residues: CAWRQTGSSYNEQFF. The V call is TRBV30, the J call TRBJ2-1, with 7 bases fitting TRBD1. From germline, CDR1 is GTSNPN and CDR2 SVGIG (reference sequence). The CDR3 has 15 amino acids. V was clipped by 3 bases and J by 0 bases; unmatched bases: 5.

V is TRBV2 and J is TRBJ1-2; D is perhaps TRBD1 (6 bases). CDR1 is SNHLY and CDR2 is FYNNEI in the germline V gene. V was shortened by 8 bases and J by 0 bases, with 10 bases between the two germline ends. CDR3 length: 13 amino acids. The CDR3: CASSRGSNYGYTF. The CDR3 DNA reads TGTGCCAGCTCCAGGGGATCTAACTATGGCTACACCTTC.

The genes are TRBV20-1 and TRBJ1-2; TRBD1 matches 7 bases. This CDR3 spans 11 amino acids. Germline V gene data show CDR1 as DFQATT and CDR2 as SNEGSKA (reference sequence). Trimming cost V 3 bases and J 8 bases; bases outside gene matches: 3. The CDR3 protein is CSASRGHGYTF. The DNA for the CDR3 is TGCAGTGCTAGTAGGGGGCACGGCTACACCTTC.

This sequence joins TRBV11-2 and TRBJ1-5; weak D call: TRBD1 (6 bases). This CDR3 contains 14 residues. The V gene's germline CDR1 is SGHAT and CDR2 FQNNGV. V was clipped by 8 bases and J by 4 bases, with 15 bases between them. The CDR3 nucleotides read TGTGCCAGCCGGAGACTGGGGGCAAATCAGCCCCAGCATTTT. Encoded protein: CASRRLGANQPQHF.

This clone appeared many times. V usage is TRBV2 and J usage is TRBJ2-1, with D maybe TRBD2 (6 bases). Germline values: CDR1 SNHLY, CDR2 FYNNEI. Trimming took 3 bases from V and 0 from J, leaving 9 bases between them. This CDR3 has 15 amino acids. The CDR3 protein is CASSDEDYSYNEQFF. Written as DNA, the CDR3 is TGTGCCAGCAGTGATGAGGACTACTCCTACAATGAGCAGTTCTTC.

This clone was detected a few times. The V gene is TRBV7-2, the J gene TRBJ1-2; tentative D call: TRBD1 (6 bases). The CDR3 consists of 14 residues. The V end was cut by 5 bases, the J end by 4 bases, with 14 bases between. Germline V gene sequence: CDR1 SGHTA, CDR2 FQGNSA. CDR3 sequence (DNA): TGTGCCAGCAGCCCCTGGAGGACAGTCTATGGCTACACCTTC. Translation gives CASSPWRTVYGYTF.

This clone was seen at least ten times. The chain carries TRBV25-1 and TRBJ2-1, with D tentatively TRBD2 (6 bases). The germline CDR1 and CDR2 sequences are MGHDK and SYGVNS. V was clipped by 4 bases and J by 9 bases, with 13 bases between them. This CDR3 comprises 13 residues. The CDR3 DNA is TGTGCCAGCAGTGGGAGGGCCCTGAGTGAGCAGTTCTTC. As protein: CASSGRALSEQFF.

Only a few counts were recorded for this clone. V usage is TRBV7-2 and J usage is TRBJ2-5; 11 bases agree with TRBD2. CDR1 is SGHTA and CDR2 is FQGNSA in the germline V gene. The CDR3 has 14 residues. With V trimmed by 5 bases and J by 7 bases, 6 bases remained unmatched. The CDR3 sequence is CASSRTSGSRTQYF. The CDR3 coding sequence is TGTGCCAGCAGCCGGACTAGCGGGTCGAGGACCCAGTACTTC. The full variable domain, rest sourced from reference TRBV7-2 and TRBJ2-5, is GAGVSQSPSNKVTEKGKDVELRCDPISGHTALYWYRQSLGQGLEFLIYFQGNSAPDKSGLPSDRFSAERTGGSVSTLTIQRTQQEDSAVYLCASSRTSGSRTQYFGPGTRLLVL.

The rearrangement links TRBV7-2 to TRBJ2-2; D possibly corresponds to TRBD2 (5 bases). Trimming took off 0 bases at V and 5 bases at J, with 16 bases between the two ends. This CDR3 contains 17 residues. Germline V gene sequence: CDR1 SGHTA, CDR2 FQGNSA. DNA for the CDR3: TGTGCCAGCAGCTTAGCGCCTGGCAGCCGGGGAACCGGGGAGCTGTTTTTT. Amino acid sequence: CASSLAPGSRGTGELFF.

The V and J genes are TRBV4-1 and TRBJ2-6; D might be TRBD2 (7 bases). CDR3 size: 17 residues. Looked up from germline, CDR1 is MGHRA and CDR2 is YSYEKL. The V and J ends lost 0 bases and 4 bases respectively, with 13 bases between them. As DNA, the CDR3 is TGCGCCAGCAGCCAAGAGAGGGCGGGGGCAGGGGCCAACGTCCTGACTTTC. Protein product: CASSQERAGAGANVLTF.

The rearrangement links TRBV10-3 to TRBJ2-7; tentatively, D is TRBD1 (5 bases). Germline V gives CDR1 ENHRY, CDR2 SYGVKD. This CDR3 has 14 residues. V was trimmed by 5 bases and J by 2 bases, leaving 13 bases between them. The CDR3 is CAISPVAGTYEQYF. CDR3 in DNA: TGTGCCATCAGTCCCGTAGCAGGGACCTACGAGCAGTACTTC.

V and J are TRBV27 and TRBJ1-6; D possibly corresponds to TRBD1 (5 bases). The CDR3 length is 15 residues. Trimming pared 2 bases from V and 7 bases from J, leaving 12 bases between. In germline, CDR1 is MNHEY, CDR2 SMNVEV (reference sequence). Here the CDR3 reads CASSLEQGTNSPLHF. The CDR3 DNA follows: TGTGCCAGCAGTTTAGAGCAGGGTACGAATTCACCCCTCCACTTT.

This clone was seen a handful of times. The chain combines TRBV28 with TRBJ2-3; 9 bases match TRBD1. V lost 3 bases and J lost 2; bases outside the gene matches: 6. Germline lookup yields CDR1 MDHEN and CDR2 SYDVKM. CDR3 length equals 16 residues. The CDR3 is CASSFLGTGLTDTQYF. In nucleotides, the CDR3 is TGTGCCAGCAGTTTTCTCGGGACAGGGCTCACAGATACGCAGTATTTT.

This clone has only one observation. V usage is TRBV3-1 (or the pseudogene TRBV3-2) and J usage is TRBJ2-5; no clear D gene. CDR1 and CDR2 (germline): LGHDT, YNNKEL (reference sequence). V lost 2 bases and J 4 bases, leaving 20 bases between the germline ends. This CDR3 comprises 17 residues. CDR3 nucleotide sequence: TGTGCCAGCAGCCAATCCGAGACTGGCCCTTTAGGAGAGACCCAGTACTTC. It translates to CASSQSETGPLGETQYF.

This chain connects TRBV4-2 to TRBJ2-1; weak D call: TRBD2 (6 bases). The CDR3 has 16 amino acids. V was trimmed by 1 base and J by 10 bases, leaving 20 bases between them. Germline assignment: CDR1 LGHNA and CDR2 YNFKEQ. The CDR3: CASSQAAGRDGGEQFF. CDR3 DNA: TGTGCCAGCAGCCAAGCGGCAGGGCGGGATGGTGGAGAGCAGTTCTTC.

The chain uses TRBV19 and TRBJ1-2; D gene unclear. Per the germline V gene, CDR1 is LNHDA and CDR2 is SQIVND (reference sequence). This CDR3 has 14 amino acids. V lost 2 bases and J 7 bases, leaving 14 bases between the germline ends. The DNA for the CDR3 is TGTGCCAGTAGTATAACGAAAGCGGACCCTGGCTACACCTTC. It translates to CASSITKADPGYTF.

The V call is TRBV25-1, the J call TRBJ1-1; TRBD1 is a possible D gene (5 bases). V lost 4 bases and J lost 0, with 12 bases in between. CDR1 MGHDK and CDR2 SYGVNS come from the germline V gene. This CDR3 has 15 residues. The CDR3, as DNA: TGTGCCAGCAGTGGGGGACTAGGGGTGAACACTGAAGCTTTCTTT. Amino acids: CASSGGLGVNTEAFF. Filled out from reference TRBV25-1 and TRBJ1-1, the complete variable domain reads EADIYQTPRYLVIGTGKKITLECSQTMGHDKMYWYQQDPGMELHLIHYSYGVNSTEKGDLSSESTVSRIRTEHFPLTLESARPSHTSQYLCASSGGLGVNTEAFFGQGTRLTVV.

This clone occurred a few times. The rearrangement links TRBV23-1 to TRBJ2-4; D remains unclear. TRBV23-1 is placed among ORFs of uncertain function. V was pared by 2 bases and J by 0 bases, with 20 bases between. This CDR3 is built from 19 residues. This CDR3 is CASSQDLWWQPGAKNIQYF. Written as DNA, the CDR3 is TGCGCCAGCAGTCAAGACCTATGGTGGCAGCCGGGAGCCAAAAACATTCAGTACTTC.

The chain uses TRBV10-3 and TRBJ1-2; TRBD1 aligns across 7 bases. Germline trimming cut 3 bases from V and 0 bases from J; bases unmatched to any gene: 1. The germline V gene encodes CDR1 ENHRY and CDR2 SYGVKD. This CDR3 region has 14 residues. CDR3 DNA: TGTGCCATCAGTGACCAGGGGGCTAACTATGGCTACACCTTC. Protein sequence: CAISDQGANYGYTF.

The chain employs TRBV2 and TRBJ2-3; TRBD2 agrees at 8 bases. The CDR3 is 16 residues long. Germline V gives CDR1 SNHLY, CDR2 FYNNEI. The V gene end was trimmed by 4 bases and the J gene end by 1 base; junction bases not matched to a gene: 7. CDR3 sequence (DNA): TGTGCCAGCAGTGTTAATGCGGGGGGCGGCACAGATACGCAGTATTTT. It is translated as CASSVNAGGGTDTQYF.

The J gene is TRBJ2-1, the V gene TRBV9; 7 nucleotides match TRBD1. The CDR3 covers 15 residues. The J segment lost 0 bases and the V segment lost 6 bases, leaving 6 bases of the junction unmatched. Germline lookup yields CDR1 SGDLS and CDR2 YYNGEE. Here the CDR3 reads CASTPRGTSYNEQFF. The CDR3 nucleotides read TGTGCCAGCACCCCCAGGGGGACCTCCTACAATGAGCAGTTCTTC. Using reference TRBV9 and TRBJ2-1 for the parts outside the CDR3, the full variable domain is DSGVTQTPKHLITATGQRVTLRCSPRSGDLSVYWYQQSLDQGLQFLIQYYNGEERAKGNILERFSAQQFPDLHSELNLSSLELGDSALYFCASTPRGTSYNEQFFGPGTRLTVL.

The V gene is TRBV3-1 (or the pseudogene TRBV3-2), the J gene TRBJ1-2; 8 positions match TRBD1. The junction had 4 bases not matched to a gene; V was cut back by 4 bases and J by 0 bases. The germline V gene encodes CDR1 LGHDT and CDR2 YNNKEL (reference sequence). The CDR3 totals 15 residues. CDR3 sequence (DNA): TGTGCCAGCAGCCGTGGACAGGGATCTAACTATGGCTACACCTTC. This encodes CASSRGQGSNYGYTF.

V and J are TRBV4-1 and TRBJ1-4; no definite D call. The germline V and J ends were trimmed by 2 bases and 0 bases, with 10 bases remaining between them. Germline lookup yields CDR1 MGHRA and CDR2 YSYEKL. The CDR3 totals 16 residues. CDR3 in DNA: TGCGCCAGCAGCCAAAATACGGGTGCAACTAATGAAAAACTGTTTTTT. Translation gives CASSQNTGATNEKLFF.

This chain uses TRBV5-6 with TRBJ1-2; D unresolved. The V end was cut by 4 bases, the J end by 4 bases, with 11 bases between. The CDR3 contains 13 residues. Germline V CDR1 and CDR2: SGHDT, YYEEEE. CDR3 protein: CASSQDPFYGYTF. As DNA, the CDR3 is TGTGCCAGCAGCCAGGATCCCTTCTATGGCTACACCTTC. Looking up the rest from reference TRBV5-6 and TRBJ1-2 gives the full variable domain: DAGVTQSPTHLIKTRGQQVTLRCSPKSGHDTVSWYQQALGQGPQFIFQYYEEEERQRGNFPDRFSGHQFPNYSSELNVNALLLGDSALYLCASSQDPFYGYTFGSGTRLTVV.

This chain connects TRBV5-1 to TRBJ1-1; TRBD1 aligns across 7 bases. With V trimmed by 4 bases and J by 4 bases, 7 bases remained unmatched. The CDR3 sequence is 14 residues long. The germline V gene has CDR1 SGHRS and CDR2 YFSETQ. The CDR3 sequence: CASSDWTGSTEAFF. The CDR3 DNA reads as TGCGCCAGCAGCGATTGGACAGGTTCCACTGAAGCTTTCTTT.

The chain is built from TRBV28 and TRBJ1-1; D perhaps matches TRBD1 (5 bases). Trimming left V 10 bases short and J 0 bases short, with 21 bases between. The CDR3 is made up of 16 amino acids. Germline V lookup: CDR1 MDHEN, CDR2 SYDVKM. The CDR3 DNA reads TGTGCCACCCGCGGGGCCGGTGGGTCGATGAACACTGAAGCTTTCTTT. It codes for CATRGAGGSMNTEAFF.